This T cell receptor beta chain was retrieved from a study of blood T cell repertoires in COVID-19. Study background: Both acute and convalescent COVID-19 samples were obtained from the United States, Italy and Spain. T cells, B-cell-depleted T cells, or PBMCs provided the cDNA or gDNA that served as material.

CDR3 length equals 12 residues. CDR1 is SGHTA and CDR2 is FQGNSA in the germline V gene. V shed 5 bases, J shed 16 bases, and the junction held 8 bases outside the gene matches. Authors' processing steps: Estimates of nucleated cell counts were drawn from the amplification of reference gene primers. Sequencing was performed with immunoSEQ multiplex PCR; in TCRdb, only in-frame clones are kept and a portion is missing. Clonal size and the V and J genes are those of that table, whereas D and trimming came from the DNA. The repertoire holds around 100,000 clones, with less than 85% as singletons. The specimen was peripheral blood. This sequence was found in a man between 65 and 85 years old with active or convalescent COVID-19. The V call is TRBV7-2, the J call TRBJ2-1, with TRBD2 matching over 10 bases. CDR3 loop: CASSPLLAGVFF. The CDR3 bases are TGTGCCAGCAGCCCACTCCTAGCGGGGGTTTTCTTC.